This T cell receptor beta chain emerged from a study of T cell clonotyping in hematopoietic cell transplantation. Study findings and constraints: Without cell sorting, CD4 versus CD8 contributions remain unresolved. At the given depth, recipient repertoires were over 95% de novo clonotypes.

Measured with immunoSEQ multiplex PCR; TCRdb has only the in-frame clones, and not every one. Of more than 20,000 clones in the sample, 85% to 90% were seen once. In regard to this clone: The antigen remains unidentified.

The CDR3 totals 15 residues. The ends were cut back, 1 base at V and 0 bases at J, with 10 bases in the middle. Germline loops: CDR1 SGHRS, CDR2 YFSETQ. Time point here: recipient sample about 28 days before transplant, after cytoreduction. The receptor was isolated from a man aged 18 to 29 with biphenotypic leukemia. Some clones in this sample may be carry-over from other donors' samples. V gene TRBV5-1 combines with J gene TRBJ1-2; D gene unclear. The sample here was peripheral blood mononuclear cells, taken before stem cell transplant. CDR3 DNA sequence: TGCGCCAGCAGCTTGTGGTCGGGCGCTAACTATGGCTACACCTTC. It is translated as CASSLWSGANYGYTF.